There are a few counts of the clone carrying this TCR beta chain. The antigen is not known. Both 60 Vbeta primers and 13 Jbeta primers went into the PCR. The method was immunoSEQ multiplex PCR; TCRdb's version includes in-frame clones alone and lacks a portion of them. The top ten clones hold over 1.1% of a sample with roughly 150,000 clones, 75% of them seen once. This entry is derived from a study of cytomegalovirus exposure and HLA in healthy donors. Study conclusions and caveats: Evidence from a later analysis indicated that most CMV-associated TCR beta chains looked HLA-restricted.

V was trimmed by 8 bases and J by 1 base, leaving 8 bases between them. The CDR3 is 12 residues long. CDR1 is SNHLY and CDR2 is FYNNEI in the germline V gene. V is TRBV2 and J is TRBJ1-1; D remains unclear. The sequenced sample was PBMCs. This TCR came from a young man in good health and CMV-seronegative. The CDR3 DNA reads as TGTGCCAGCGCTATTCAGAACACTGAAGCTTTCTTT. This codes for CASAIQNTEAFF.